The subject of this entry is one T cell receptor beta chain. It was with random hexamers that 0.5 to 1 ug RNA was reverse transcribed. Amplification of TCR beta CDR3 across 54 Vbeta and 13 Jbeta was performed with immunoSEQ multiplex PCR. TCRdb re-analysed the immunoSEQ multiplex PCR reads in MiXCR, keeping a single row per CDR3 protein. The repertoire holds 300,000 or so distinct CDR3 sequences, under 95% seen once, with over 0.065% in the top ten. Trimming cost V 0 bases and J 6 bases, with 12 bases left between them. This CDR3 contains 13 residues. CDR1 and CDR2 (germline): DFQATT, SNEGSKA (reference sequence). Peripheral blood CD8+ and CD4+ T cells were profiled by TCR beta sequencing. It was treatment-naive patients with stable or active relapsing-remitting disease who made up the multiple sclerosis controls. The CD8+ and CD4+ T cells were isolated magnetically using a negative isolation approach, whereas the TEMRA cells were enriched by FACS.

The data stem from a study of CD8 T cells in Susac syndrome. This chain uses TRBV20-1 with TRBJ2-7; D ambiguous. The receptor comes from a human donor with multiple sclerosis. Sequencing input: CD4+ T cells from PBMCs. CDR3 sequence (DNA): TGCAGTGCTAGAGATCTCGGGTCGGCCGAGCAGTACTTC. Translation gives CSARDLGSAEQYF.